These T cell receptor beta chains were read from a single sample in a study of beta chain features in type 1 diabetes. The data were produced by immunoSEQ multiplex PCR, yet TCRdb's version contains in-frame clones alone and is incomplete. The sample has about 620,000 clones, 15% seen once. Sequencing input: naive CD4+ T cells from blood. The receptors were sampled from a man aged 18-30 years in good health. CDR3s include the opening cysteine and the closing phenylalanine or tryptophan.

TRBJ1-4 TRBV7-9 CASSKTGGNEKLFF
TRBJ2-7 TRBV7-2 CASSLGLAPSSYEQYF
TRBJ1-4 TRBV30 CAWSVRVTRGGEKLFF
TRBJ2-1 TRBV27 CASSSFGTGLNEQFF
TRBJ2-7 TRBV10-3 CAISTSGREARQYF
TRBJ2-3 TRBV5-1 CASSFTPESTDTQYF
TRBJ2-7 TRBV7-9 CASSFARDEQYF
TRBJ2-5 TRBV7-2 CASSSQYIATQYF
TRBJ1-1 TRBV7-9 CASSLIQVSGMNTEAFF
TRBJ2-7 TRBV4-1 CASSLADGDRFRSYEQYF
TRBJ1-2 TRBV5-6 CASSPWVTGIGGYTF
TRBJ2-1 TRBV9 CASSSHRTGGNEQFF
TRBJ1-6 TRBV7-2 CASSPPPGDNSPLHF
TRBJ1-5 TRBV18 CASSPQGALGQPQHF
TRBJ1-3 TRBV18 CAIRYGNTIYF
TRBJ2-1 TRBV15 CATSKAGGRNEQFF
TRBJ2-1 TRBV5-6 CASSRDRAYNEQFF
TRBJ2-1 TRBV5-4 CASSLSGAPRTVRKFF
TRBJ1-2 TRBV2 CASNKQGNYGYTF
TRBJ1-3 TRBV6-5 CASSSQGAIGNTIYF
TRBJ2-5 TRBV5-1 CASKSLGLVGETQYF
TRBJ1-5 TRBV9 CASSAEGLNQPQHF
TRBJ1-4 TRBV28 CASSLSPGRRVGEKLFF
TRBJ2-3 TRBV5-1 CASSPSQRNLGTDTQYF
TRBJ2-1 TRBV27 CASSPRLAGVNNEQFF
TRBJ2-7 TRBV7-2 CASSSRDRAFEQYF
TRBJ2-6 TRBV28 CASSPGSAGANVLTF
TRBJ2-7 TRBV28 CASSITGISYEQYF
TRBJ2-5 TRBV7-6 CASSSRIAGGLQETQYF
TRBJ2-1 TRBV7-2 CASNSGNEQFF
TRBJ2-5 TRBV10-3 CATQDIQETQYF
TRBJ2-3 TRBV19 CASRNRVRSTDTQYF
TRBJ1-5 TRBV2 CASSERGYNQPQHF